These T cell receptor beta chains were read from a single sample in a study of T cells after yellow fever vaccination. TCRdb re-called the 5' RACE reads with MiXCR, one entry per CDR3 protein. Of 500,000 to 650,000 distinct CDR3 sequences listed, about a sixth are singletons. The source was PBMCs, collected about 5 days after the first yellow fever vaccination. The receptor source for this set is a man younger than 35 who received the YFV17D yellow fever vaccine. Both conserved end residues are part of each CDR3. D genes are given only for firm matches. Rows may omit the clone size; those that give it use once, few, many or a size class.

CDR3 | DNA | D | J | V | size
CSARDNRSGRSPLHF | TGCAGTGCTAGAGATAATCGTTCTGGCCGATCACCCCTCCACTTT | - | TRBJ1-6 | TRBV20-1 | -
CASRKGSNQPQHF | TGTGCCAGCCGGAAGGGTAGCAATCAGCCCCAGCATTTT | - | TRBJ1-5 | TRBV6-2/TRBV6-3 | -
CASSPNRDSRYNEQFF | TGTGCCAGCAGTCCAAACAGGGACAGCAGGTACAATGAGCAGTTCTTC | TRBD1 | TRBJ2-1 | TRBV4-2 | few
CASVFSGGQPTGELFF | TGTGCCAGTGTATTTAGCGGGGGCCAACCCACCGGGGAGCTGTTTTTT | TRBD2 | TRBJ2-2 | TRBV11-2 | few
CASSPGTGAYYNEQFF | TGTGCCAGCAGCCCCGGGACAGGAGCTTACTACAATGAGCAGTTCTTC | TRBD1 | TRBJ2-1 | TRBV7-2 | few
CASSLADRGYGYTF | TGCGCCAGCAGCTTGGCCGACAGGGGCTATGGCTACACCTTC | TRBD1 | TRBJ1-2 | TRBV5-1 | -
CASASPERGLNEQFF | TGTGCCAGCGCTTCCCCCGAGCGGGGGCTTAATGAGCAGTTCTTC | TRBD2 | TRBJ2-1 | TRBV11-2 | many
CASRSVGHNTGELFF | TGTGCCAGCCGTTCCGTGGGGCACAACACCGGGGAGCTGTTTTTT | - | TRBJ2-2 | TRBV5-4 | few
CSVVYVWTGLGGDEQFF | TGCAGCGTTGTTTACGTCTGGACCGGCTTGGGGGGAGATGAGCAGTTCTTC | - | TRBJ2-1 | TRBV29-1 | few
CASSSQRGGFNEQFF | TGTGCCAGCAGCTCCCAGCGGGGGGGTTTTAATGAGCAGTTCTTC | TRBD2 | TRBJ2-1 | TRBV13 | -
CATSKGFAHTQYF | TGTGCCACCTCGAAGGGATTTGCGCATACGCAGTATTTT | - | TRBJ2-3 | TRBV24-1 | -
CASSPRGLGDTQYF | TGCGCCAGCAGTCCCAGGGGGCTAGGGGATACGCAGTATTTT | TRBD1 | TRBJ2-3 | TRBV4-3 | -
CASSLQNQETQYF | TGTGCCAGCAGCTTACAGAACCAAGAGACCCAGTACTTC | - | TRBJ2-5 | TRBV7-9 | -
CASRLPGQLLSF | TGTGCCAGCAGGCTCCCGGGACAGCTACTATCCTTC | TRBD1 | TRBJ1-2 | TRBV2 | many
CASSLSKNTEAFF | TGTGCCAGCAGCTTATCGAAGAACACTGAAGCTTTCTTT | - | TRBJ1-1 | TRBV7-3 | -